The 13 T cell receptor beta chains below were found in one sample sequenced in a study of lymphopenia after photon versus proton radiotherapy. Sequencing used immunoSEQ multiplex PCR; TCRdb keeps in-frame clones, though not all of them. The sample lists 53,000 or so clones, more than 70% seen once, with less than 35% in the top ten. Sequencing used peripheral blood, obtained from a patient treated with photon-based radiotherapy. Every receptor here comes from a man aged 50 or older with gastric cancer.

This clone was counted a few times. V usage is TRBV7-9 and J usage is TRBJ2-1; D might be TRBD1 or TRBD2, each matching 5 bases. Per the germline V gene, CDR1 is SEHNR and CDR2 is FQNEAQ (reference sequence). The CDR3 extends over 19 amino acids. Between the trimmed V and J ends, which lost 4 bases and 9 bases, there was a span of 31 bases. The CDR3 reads CASSSGTGAKRKGTSEQFF. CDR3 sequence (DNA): TGTGCCAGCAGCTCCGGGACCGGGGCGAAAAGGAAAGGCACGAGTGAGCAGTTCTTC.

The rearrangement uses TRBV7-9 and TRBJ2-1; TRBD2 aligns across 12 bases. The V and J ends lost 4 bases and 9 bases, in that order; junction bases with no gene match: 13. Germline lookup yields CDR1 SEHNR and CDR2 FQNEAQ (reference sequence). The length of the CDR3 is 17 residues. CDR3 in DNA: TGTGCCAGCAGCTCCTCTAGCGGGAGGGCCTTGATAAGTGAGCAGTTCTTC. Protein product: CASSSSSGRALISEQFF.

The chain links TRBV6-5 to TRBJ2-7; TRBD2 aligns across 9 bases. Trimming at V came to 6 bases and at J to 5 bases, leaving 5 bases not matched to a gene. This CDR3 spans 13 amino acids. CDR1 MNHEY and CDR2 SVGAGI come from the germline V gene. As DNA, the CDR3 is TGTGCCAGCAGGCTAGCGGGGTCTCACGAGCAGTACTTC. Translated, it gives CASRLAGSHEQYF.

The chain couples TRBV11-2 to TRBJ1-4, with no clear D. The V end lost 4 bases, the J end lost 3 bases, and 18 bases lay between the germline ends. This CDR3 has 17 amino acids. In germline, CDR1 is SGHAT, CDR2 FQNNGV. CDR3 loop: CASSSLGGPAANEKLFF. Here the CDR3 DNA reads TGTGCCAGCAGCTCGCTCGGCGGGCCAGCCGCTAATGAAAAACTGTTTTTT.

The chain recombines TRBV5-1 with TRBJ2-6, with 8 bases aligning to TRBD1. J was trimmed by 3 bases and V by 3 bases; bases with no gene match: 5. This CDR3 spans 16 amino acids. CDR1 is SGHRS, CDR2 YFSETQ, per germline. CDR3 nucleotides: TGCGCCAGCAGCTCCCTCACAGGGGGTGGGGCCAACGTCCTGACTTTC. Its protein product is CASSSLTGGGANVLTF.

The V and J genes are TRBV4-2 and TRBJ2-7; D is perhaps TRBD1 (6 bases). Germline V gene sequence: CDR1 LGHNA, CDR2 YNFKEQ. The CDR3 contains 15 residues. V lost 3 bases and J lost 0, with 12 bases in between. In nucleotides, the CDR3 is TGTGCCAGCAGCCAGCTACAGACAGGCTCCTACGAGCAGTACTTC. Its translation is CASSQLQTGSYEQYF.

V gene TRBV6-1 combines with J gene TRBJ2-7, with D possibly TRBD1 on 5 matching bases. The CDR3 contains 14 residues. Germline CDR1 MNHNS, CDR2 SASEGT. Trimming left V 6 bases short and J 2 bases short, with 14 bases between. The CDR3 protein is CASRAQQGAYEQYF. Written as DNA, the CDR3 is TGTGCCAGCAGGGCCCAGCAGGGCGCCTACGAGCAGTACTTC.

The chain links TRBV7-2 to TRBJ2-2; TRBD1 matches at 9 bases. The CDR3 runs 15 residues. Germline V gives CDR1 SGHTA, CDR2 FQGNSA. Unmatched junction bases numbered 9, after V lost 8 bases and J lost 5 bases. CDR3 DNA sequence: TGTGCCAGCGGAGGGGGACAGGGATTGACCGGGGAGCTGTTTTTT. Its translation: CASGGGQGLTGELFF. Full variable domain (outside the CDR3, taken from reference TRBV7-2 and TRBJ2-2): GAGVSQSPSNKVTEKGKDVELRCDPISGHTALYWYRQSLGQGLEFLIYFQGNSAPDKSGLPSDRFSAERTGGSVSTLTIQRTQQEDSAVYLCASGGGQGLTGELFFGEGSRLTVL.

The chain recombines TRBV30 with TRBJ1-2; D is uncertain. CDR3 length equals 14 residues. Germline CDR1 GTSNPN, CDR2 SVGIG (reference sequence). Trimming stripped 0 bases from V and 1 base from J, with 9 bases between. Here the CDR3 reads CAWSVRGNNYGYTF. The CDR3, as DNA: TGTGCCTGGAGTGTACGGGGAAATAACTATGGCTACACCTTC.

This CDR3 reads CASSATRVAGGGETQYF. The CDR3 DNA follows: TGTGCCAGCAGCGCCACCCGGGTAGCGGGGGGAGGAGAGACCCAGTACTTC. The chain carries TRBV5-6 and TRBJ2-5; 10 bases are a match to TRBD2. The germline V gene has CDR1 SGHDT and CDR2 YYEEEE. This CDR3 is 17 amino acids long. Germline trimming cut 4 bases from V and 4 bases from J; bases unmatched to any gene: 13. Using reference TRBV5-6 and TRBJ2-5 for the parts outside the CDR3, the full variable domain is DAGVTQSPTHLIKTRGQQVTLRCSPKSGHDTVSWYQQALGQGPQFIFQYYEEEERQRGNFPDRFSGHQFPNYSSELNVNALLLGDSALYLCASSATRVAGGGETQYFGPGTRLLVL.

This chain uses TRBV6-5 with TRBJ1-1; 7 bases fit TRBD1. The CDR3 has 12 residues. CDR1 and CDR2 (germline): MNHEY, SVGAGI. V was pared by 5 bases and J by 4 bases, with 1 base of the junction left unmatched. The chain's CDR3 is CASSTGVTEAFF. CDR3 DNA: TGTGCCAGCAGTACAGGGGTCACTGAAGCTTTCTTT.

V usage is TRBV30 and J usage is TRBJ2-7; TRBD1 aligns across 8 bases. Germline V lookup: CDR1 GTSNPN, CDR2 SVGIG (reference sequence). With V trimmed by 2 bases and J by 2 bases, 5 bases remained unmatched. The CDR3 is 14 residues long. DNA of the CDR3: TGTGCCTGGAGTTCAGGACAGGGTACCTACGAGCAGTACTTC. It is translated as CAWSSGQGTYEQYF.

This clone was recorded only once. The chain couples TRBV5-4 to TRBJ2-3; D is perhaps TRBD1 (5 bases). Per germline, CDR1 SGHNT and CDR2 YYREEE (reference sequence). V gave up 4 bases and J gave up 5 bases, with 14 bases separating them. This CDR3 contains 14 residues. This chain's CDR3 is CASSPQPTEDTQYF. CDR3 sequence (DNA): TGTGCCAGCAGCCCCCAGCCGACAGAAGATACGCAGTATTTT.